The 26 T cell receptor beta chains reported below all come from one sample, sequenced in a study of human T cells and chemical hapten exposure. Time point defined: pre-sensitization, week 0. Treatment described: therapeutic diphenylcyclopropenone sensitization with weekly scalp DPC. TCRdb processed the RACE reads anew with MiXCR; each CDR3 protein has one entry. The data contain 200,000 to 300,000 distinct CDR3 sequences, 7.5% to 10% of them singletons. This specimen consisted of whole blood, obtained in connection with sensitization to the hapten diphenylcyclopropenone (DPC). Receptors originate from a woman aged 35 to 49 with alopecia areata. Some clones in this sample may be carry-over from other donors' samples.

This CDR3 is CASNLAGFTGELFF. For the CDR3, the DNA is TGTGCCAGCAATCTGGCGGGCTTCACCGGGGAGCTGTTTTTT. The chain combines TRBV6-2 or TRBV6-3 with TRBJ2-2; D perhaps matches TRBD2 (5 bases). This CDR3 has 14 residues. Germline assignment: CDR1 MNHEY and CDR2 SVGEGT. V was cut by 7 bases and J by 4 bases, with 13 bases left in between.

V and J are TRBV4-1 and TRBJ1-5; 10 bases line up with TRBD1. Germline V gene data show CDR1 as MGHRA and CDR2 as YSYEKL. The CDR3 totals 16 residues. The trim removed 2 bases at V and 5 bases at J, leaving 6 bases unmatched. The CDR3 DNA is TGCGCCAGCAGCCAACCGGGACAGGGGCCCCATCAGCCCCAGCATTTT. This encodes CASSQPGQGPHQPQHF.

This clonotype was found a few times. The chain employs TRBV6-5 and TRBJ1-1, with 7 bases aligning to TRBD1. Losses at the gene ends were 5 bases for V and 11 bases for J; bases not matched to a gene: 8. This CDR3 has 12 residues. Germline-derived CDR1 and CDR2 are MNHEY and SVGAGI. The CDR3 coding sequence is TGTGCCAGCAGTGTACAGGGGCTAGACGCTTTCTTT. It encodes CASSVQGLDAFF.

This clonotype was counted only a few times. The chain carries TRBV4-2 and TRBJ2-1; no reliable D call. Deletions cut 4 bases from V and 2 bases from J, with 12 bases between. CDR3 length equals 15 residues. Germline CDR1 reads LGHNA; CDR2 reads YNFKEQ. The CDR3 DNA follows: TGTGCCAGCAGCCCCTCGGTCCCTCCCTACAATGAGCAGTTCTTC. This gives the protein CASSPSVPPYNEQFF.

CDR3 protein: CASSHGPPSGSGTGELFF. DNA of the CDR3: TGTGCCAGCAGCCACGGCCCCCCCAGCGGGAGTGGGACCGGGGAGCTGTTTTTT. This chain joins TRBV27 and TRBJ2-2, with 8 bases that match TRBD2. The CDR3 is 18 residues long. Trimming removed 6 bases from V and 5 bases from J; junction bases left unmatched: 17. Germline loops: CDR1 MNHEY, CDR2 SMNVEV (reference sequence).

This clonotype showed up many times. The chain is built from TRBV20-1 and TRBJ2-5; D may be TRBD1 or TRBD2 (7 bases each). The CDR3 extends over 14 amino acids. Germline values: CDR1 DFQATT, CDR2 SNEGSKA (reference sequence). V shed 3 bases and J shed 2 bases, with 13 bases lying between them. CDR3 loop: CSARTGREQETQYF. CDR3 DNA sequence: TGCAGTGCTAGGACAGGGCGGGAGCAAGAGACCCAGTACTTC.

The V gene is TRBV6-6, the J gene TRBJ1-2; 9 nucleotides align to TRBD1. The CDR3 is 14 amino acids. Germline lookup yields CDR1 MNHNY and CDR2 SVGAGI (reference sequence). J gave up 6 bases and V 2 bases, and 4 bases lay outside the gene matches. The chain's CDR3 is CASSYRGTGNGYTF. CDR3 in DNA: TGTGCCAGCAGTTACAGGGGGACAGGGAATGGCTACACCTTC.

V usage is TRBV20-1 and J usage is TRBJ2-3, with 14 bases lining up with TRBD2. J was trimmed by 6 bases and V by 6 bases; bases with no gene match: 5. This CDR3 comprises 14 residues. CDR1 is DFQATT and CDR2 is SNEGSKA in the germline V gene (reference sequence). In nucleotides, the CDR3 is TGCAGTGCCGCGACTAGCGGGAGGGGTGATACGCAGTATTTT. Protein: CSAATSGRGDTQYF.

At least ten counts were recorded for this clonotype. V is TRBV20-1 and J is TRBJ1-5; tentative D call: TRBD1 (6 bases). Trimming cost V 5 bases and J 5 bases, with 13 bases left between them. Germline V gene lookup returns CDR1 DFQATT and CDR2 SNEGSKA (reference sequence). This CDR3 region has 13 residues. Written as DNA, the CDR3 is TGCAGTGCTTCACTACAGGGACATCAGCCCCAGCATTTT. Translated: CSASLQGHQPQHF.

This clonotype was detected ten times or more. The chain employs TRBV7-2 and TRBJ1-3; a weak D match, TRBD1 (5 bases). Deletions cut 6 bases from V and 1 base from J, with 19 bases between. This CDR3 comprises 17 residues. Germline CDR1 reads SGHTA; CDR2 reads FQGNSA. CDR3 bases: TGTGCCAGCAGGACAGTTAGTACTATAAGATCTGGAAACACCATATATTTT. This translates into CASRTVSTIRSGNTIYF.

This clonotype was counted between two and nine times. CDR3 amino acids: CASSTAPAGTDTQYF. For the CDR3, the DNA is TGTGCCAGCAGCACCGCCCCCGCCGGGACAGATACGCAGTATTTT. V and J are TRBV7-6 and TRBJ2-3, with D uncertain. Germline CDR1 and CDR2: SGHVS and FNYEAQ. This CDR3 contains 15 residues. The V gene lost 5 bases and the J gene lost 3 bases, with 15 bases spanning the gap.

Regarding this clonotype: A much more abundant neighbour one base away suggests this may be a read error. The chain employs TRBV11-2 and TRBJ2-1; D remains ambiguous. The length of the CDR3 is 14 residues. Germline CDR1 and CDR2: SGHAT and FQNNGV. The CDR3 DNA follows: TGTGCCAGCAGCGTCCTGTTTAGGTACAATGAGCAGCTCTTC. Its translation is CASSVLFRYNEQLF.

This chain connects TRBV6-5 to TRBJ1-2; possibly TRBD1 for D (5 bases). Germline-derived CDR1 and CDR2 are MNHEY and SVGAGI. Trimming left V 6 bases short and J 5 bases short, with 19 bases between. CDR3 length: 15 residues. CDR3 nucleotide sequence: TGTGCCAGCAGCGTCCGGGACCCCGGAGGGTATGGCTACACCTTC. Translated, it gives CASSVRDPGGYGYTF.

The chain joins TRBV10-3 to TRBJ1-6, with TRBD1 identical over 10 bases. Germline CDR1 reads ENHRY; CDR2 reads SYGVKD. This CDR3 has 12 residues. The V gene end was trimmed by 6 bases and the J gene end by 10 bases; junction bases not matched to a gene: 0. CDR3 in DNA: TGTGCCATCAGGGACAGGGGGTCACCCCTCCACTTT. Its protein product is CAIRDRGSPLHF.

This rearrangement joins TRBV20-1 to TRBJ2-1, with 10 positions matching TRBD2. This CDR3 is built from 15 residues. J was trimmed by 3 bases and V by 3 bases; bases with no gene match: 5. Germline loops: CDR1 DFQATT, CDR2 SNEGSKA (reference sequence). The CDR3 DNA sequence: TGCAGTGCTAGTGATGGGACTAGCGACTACAATGAGCAGTTCTTC. Its translation: CSASDGTSDYNEQFF.

The chain joins TRBV5-1 to TRBJ1-6; D is possibly TRBD1 (5 bases). Trimming took 3 bases from V and 8 from J, leaving 12 bases between them. In germline, CDR1 is SGHRS, CDR2 YFSETQ. The CDR3 loop spans 14 amino acids. This CDR3 reads CASSSRDGYSPLHF. In DNA form, the CDR3 reads TGCGCCAGCAGCTCGCGGGACGGCTATTCACCCCTCCACTTT.

This clonotype has a handful of counts. The chain links TRBV6-5 to TRBJ2-3; D remains ambiguous. With 6 bases removed from V and 4 bases from J, the gap between germline ends came to 17 bases. CDR1 and CDR2 from the germline V gene are MNHEY and SVGAGI. The CDR3 is 15 amino acids. CDR3 bases: TGTGCCAGCAGCAGCTCGGGCTACGCTGCAGATACGCAGTATTTT. Amino acids: CASSSSGYAADTQYF.

The chain carries TRBV5-1 and TRBJ2-7, with D perhaps given as TRBD1 or TRBD2 (6 bases each). V lost 0 bases and J lost 4, with 11 bases in between. The CDR3 length is 14 residues. The germline gives CDR1 SGHRS, CDR2 YFSETQ. For the CDR3, the DNA is TGCGCCAGCAGCTTGGAGCGGAGGGGGTACGAGCAGTACTTC. The encoded protein is CASSLERRGYEQYF.

This clonotype was observed a handful of times. The chain carries TRBV28 and TRBJ2-3; D gene ambiguous. The germline gives CDR1 MDHEN, CDR2 SYDVKM. This CDR3 has 14 residues. The V and J ends lost 4 bases and 4 bases respectively, with 12 bases between them. In DNA form, the CDR3 reads TGTGCCAGCAGTTCGTACCGGGCTGCAGATACGCAGTATTTT. Translation gives CASSSYRAADTQYF.

The chain joins TRBV19 to TRBJ2-5; 13 bases are a match to TRBD2. CDR1 LNHDA and CDR2 SQIVND come from the germline V gene (reference sequence). The CDR3 length is 15 residues. After removal of 3 bases from V and 5 bases from J, the junction contained 3 bases not matched to a gene. The CDR3 sequence: CASSIGTSGVETQYF. The CDR3 DNA reads TGTGCCAGTAGTATCGGGACTAGCGGGGTGGAGACCCAGTACTTC. The whole variable domain, filled in from reference TRBV19 and TRBJ2-5, reads DGGITQSPKYLFRKEGQNVTLSCEQNLNHDAMYWYRQDPGQGLRLIYYSQIVNDFQKGDIAEGYSVSREKKESFPLTVTSAQKNPTAFYLCASSIGTSGVETQYFGPGTRLLVL.

This clonotype was counted only a few times. This chain uses TRBV12-3 or TRBV12-4 with TRBJ1-5; D ambiguous. This CDR3 spans 12 amino acids. Trimming cost V 0 bases and J 11 bases, with 8 bases left between them. The CDR3 region has the DNA TGTGCCAGCAGTTTAGCGCAGAGAGCCCAGCATTTT. This sequence encodes CASSLAQRAQHF.

This chain joins TRBV24-1 and TRBJ2-7; 9 bases match TRBD2. The length of the CDR3 is 13 residues. Germline assignment: CDR1 KGHDR and CDR2 SFDVKD. Trimming took 10 bases from V and 4 from J; bases not matched to a gene: 7. This chain's CDR3 is CATAAGGEYEQYF. The CDR3 DNA follows: TGTGCCACTGCTGCGGGAGGGGAGTACGAGCAGTACTTC.

This clonotype was seen a handful of times. This rearrangement joins TRBV25-1 to TRBJ2-7, with D possibly TRBD2 on 7 matching bases. CDR3 size: 15 residues. CDR1 and CDR2 from the germline V gene are MGHDK and SYGVNS. Trimming shortened V by 3 bases and J by 1 base, and 13 bases separated the two germline ends. CDR3 amino acids: CASSDRGGASYEQYF. In DNA, the CDR3 is TGTGCCAGCAGTGACCGCGGGGGCGCATCCTACGAGCAGTACTTC.

This clonotype has a count of ten or more. The rearrangement links TRBV4-2 to TRBJ2-3; TRBD1 might be the D (6 bases). The CDR3 spans 14 residues. The V end was cut by 3 bases, the J end by 5 bases, with 12 bases between. Germline V gene lookup returns CDR1 LGHNA and CDR2 YNFKEQ. CDR3 in DNA: TGTGCCAGCAGCCAGGGGGCTAGTAGAGATACGCAGTATTTT. This codes for CASSQGASRDTQYF.

This clonotype occurred a few times. The V gene is TRBV29-1, the J gene TRBJ1-2, with D possibly matching TRBD1 (6 bases). The length of the CDR3 is 13 residues. In germline, CDR1 is SQVTM, CDR2 ANQGSEA. The V end was cut by 6 bases, the J end by 4 bases, with 15 bases between. The CDR3 protein is CSVGGSTFYGYTF. The CDR3 coding sequence is TGCAGCGTGGGGGGCAGTACCTTCTATGGCTACACCTTC.

The sample holds many counts of this clonotype. The chain combines TRBV7-6 with TRBJ2-1; tentative D call: TRBD1 (5 bases). Germline loops: CDR1 SGHVS, CDR2 FNYEAQ. Trimming left V 1 base short and J 0 bases short, with 10 bases between. This CDR3 has 16 residues. CDR3 DNA: TGTGCCAGCAGCTTAGGGCTAGGGGTCTCCTACAATGAGCAGTTCTTC. Amino acids: CASSLGLGVSYNEQFF. The whole variable domain, remainder taken from reference TRBV7-6 and TRBJ2-1, is GAGVSQSPRYKVTKRGQDVALRCDPISGHVSLYWYRQALGQGPEFLTYFNYEAQQDKSGLPNDRFSAERPEGSISTLTIQRTEQRDSAMYRCASSLGLGVSYNEQFFGPGTRLTVL.